This T cell receptor beta chain was found in a study of shared clonotypes between healthy human individuals. Germline trimming cut 1 base from V and 1 base from J; bases unmatched to any gene: 5. This CDR3 has 16 amino acids. Germline V gene lookup returns CDR1 LNHNV and CDR2 YYDKDF (reference sequence). Data came from immunoSEQ multiplex PCR; TCRdb stores just in-frame clones and leaves some out. The sample comprises roughly 2 million clones, approximately 94% of which are singletons, and 0.1% to 0.15% rests with the top ten. Sequencing was performed on naive CD4+ T cells sorted from blood. Documented subset: CD45RA+ positively selected. This TCR was sampled from a man in his late teens or twenties in good health. The gene calls are TRBV15 and TRBJ2-3; 7 bases are shared with TRBD1. The chain's CDR3 is CATSRGKGTGTDTQYF. The CDR3 DNA follows: TGTGCCACCAGCAGAGGGAAGGGGACAGGCACAGATACGCAGTATTTT.